A single sample gave rise to the 6 T cell receptor beta chains below, sequenced in a study of blood T cells in healthy people across ages (dated by TCRdb to between 2015 and 2016). Library preparation was by 5' RACE. Data came from an Illumina HiSeq 2500. A second PCR of about 6 to 11 cycles was performed with a sample-barcoded 5' primer and a J-beta primer mix. TCRdb's own reprocessing of the public reads used fastp at Q25 and MiXCR and kept productive beta chains. Each entry is one CDR3 protein sequence, shown with its most common DNA and genes. This sample lists more than 750,000 distinct CDR3 sequences; 25% to 35% were detected once. The top ten clones comprise 10% of the sample. These records were also assigned to another study, of T cells of mothers and their children.

Sequencing used blood. All receptors come from a woman between 35 and 50 years old in good health.

The V gene is TRBV7-3, the J gene TRBJ2-5; D perhaps matches TRBD2 (6 bases). This CDR3 comprises 14 residues. Per germline, CDR1 SGHTA and CDR2 FQGTGA. V lost 10 bases to trimming and J lost 5 bases, with 20 bases between them. As DNA, the CDR3 is TGTGCCACCAGTGAGTCCGGAGGGTTTGAGACCCAGTACTTC. Its protein is CATSESGGFETQYF.

This rearrangement joins TRBV7-2 to TRBJ2-2; the D gene is possibly TRBD2 (6 bases). Trimming took off 5 bases at V and 5 bases at J, with 15 bases between the two ends. Germline CDR1 reads SGHTA; CDR2 reads FQGNSA. There are 15 residues in the CDR3. The CDR3 DNA reads as TGTGCCAGCAGCCCCAGGAGGGCCGGAACCGGGGAGCTGTTTTTT. It yields the protein CASSPRRAGTGELFF.

V is TRBV4-3 and J is TRBJ2-1; D ambiguous. The CDR3 consists of 17 residues. Trimming pared 0 bases from V and 2 bases from J, leaving 14 bases between. The germline V gene has CDR1 LGHNA and CDR2 YSLEER. The CDR3 reads CASSQDLMVAAYNEQFF. The CDR3 DNA reads TGCGCCAGCAGCCAAGATCTTATGGTTGCAGCCTACAATGAGCAGTTCTTC.

This clonotype was detected ten times or more. The chain links TRBV9 to TRBJ2-4; the match to TRBD2 covers 14 bases. V gave up 0 bases and J gave up 1 base; unmatched junction bases: 9. Germline lookup yields CDR1 SGDLS and CDR2 YYNGEE. The length of the CDR3 is 20 residues. CDR3 nucleotide sequence: TGTGCCAGCAGCGTAGCTGAGGGGACTAGCGGGGGTAGGGCCAAAAACATTCAGTACTTC. Amino acids: CASSVAEGTSGGRAKNIQYF.

This clonotype turned up a few times. The chain combines TRBV20-1 with TRBJ1-1; TRBD1 matches 10 bases. CDR1 DFQATT and CDR2 SNEGSKA come from the germline V gene (reference sequence). V dropped 8 bases and J dropped 5; count of bases not matched to a gene: 8. This CDR3 is 13 amino acids long. The CDR3 bases are TGCAGTTCTCGACAGGGGGCCCGAACTGAAGCTTTCTTT. It encodes CSSRQGARTEAFF.

This rearrangement joins TRBV7-3 to TRBJ1-2; a weak D match, TRBD1 (6 bases). Germline V gene lookup returns CDR1 SGHTA and CDR2 FQGTGA. The CDR3 sequence is 18 residues long. Trimming took off 7 bases at V and 4 bases at J, with 28 bases between the two ends. The CDR3 sequence: CASNSSHRRQRRGYGYTF. The CDR3, as DNA: TGTGCCAGCAACTCCTCACACCGCCGGCAGCGCAGGGGCTATGGCTACACCTTC.